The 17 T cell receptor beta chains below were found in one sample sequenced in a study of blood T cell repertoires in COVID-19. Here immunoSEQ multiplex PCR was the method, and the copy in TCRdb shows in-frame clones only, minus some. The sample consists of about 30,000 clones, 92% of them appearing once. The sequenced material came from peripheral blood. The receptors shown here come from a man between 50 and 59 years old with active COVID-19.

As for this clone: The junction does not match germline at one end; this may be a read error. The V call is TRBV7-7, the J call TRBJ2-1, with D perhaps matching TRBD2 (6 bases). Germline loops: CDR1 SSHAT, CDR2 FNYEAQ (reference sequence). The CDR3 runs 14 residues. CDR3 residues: CASSLAANVNEQFF. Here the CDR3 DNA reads TGTGCTAGCAGCTTAGCGGCAAACGTCAATGAGCAGTTCTTC.

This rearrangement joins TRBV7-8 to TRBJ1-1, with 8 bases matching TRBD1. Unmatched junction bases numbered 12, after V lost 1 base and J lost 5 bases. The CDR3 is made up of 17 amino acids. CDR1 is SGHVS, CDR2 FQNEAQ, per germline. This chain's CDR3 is CASSLGLGQGSRTEAFF. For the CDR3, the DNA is TGTGCCAGCAGCTTAGGCCTCGGACAGGGCTCTCGGACTGAAGCTTTCTTT.

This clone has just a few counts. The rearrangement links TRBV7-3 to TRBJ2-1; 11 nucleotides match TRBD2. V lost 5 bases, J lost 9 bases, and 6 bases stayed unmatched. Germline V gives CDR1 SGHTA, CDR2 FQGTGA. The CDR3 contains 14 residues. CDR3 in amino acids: CASSPSSGGSEQFF. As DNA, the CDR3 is TGTGCCAGCAGCCCGTCTAGCGGGGGGTCTGAGCAGTTCTTC.

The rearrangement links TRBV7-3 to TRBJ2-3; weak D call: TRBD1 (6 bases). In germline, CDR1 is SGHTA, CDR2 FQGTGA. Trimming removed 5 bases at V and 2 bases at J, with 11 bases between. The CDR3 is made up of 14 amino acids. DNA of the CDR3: TGTGCCAGCAGCCTAGGGACACACACAGATACGCAGTATTTT. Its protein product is CASSLGTHTDTQYF.

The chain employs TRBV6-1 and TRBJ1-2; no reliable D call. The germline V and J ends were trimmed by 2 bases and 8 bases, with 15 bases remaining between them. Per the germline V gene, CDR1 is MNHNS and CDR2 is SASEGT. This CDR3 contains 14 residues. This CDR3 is CASSELNSFDGYTF. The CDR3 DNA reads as TGTGCCAGCAGTGAACTCAACAGTTTTGACGGCTACACCTTC.

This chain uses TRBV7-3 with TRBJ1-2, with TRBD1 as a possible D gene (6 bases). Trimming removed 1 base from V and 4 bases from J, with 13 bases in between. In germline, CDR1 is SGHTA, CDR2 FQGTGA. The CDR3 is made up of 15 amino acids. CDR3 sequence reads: CASSLRAGASYGYTF. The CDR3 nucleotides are TGTGCCAGCAGCTTAAGGGCAGGGGCTAGCTATGGCTACACCTTC.

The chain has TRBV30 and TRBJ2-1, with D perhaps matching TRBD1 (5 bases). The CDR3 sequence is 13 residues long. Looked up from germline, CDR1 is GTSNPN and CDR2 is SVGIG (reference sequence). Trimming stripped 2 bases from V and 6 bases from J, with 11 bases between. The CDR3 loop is CAWSSRQGNEQFF. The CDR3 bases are TGTGCCTGGAGTTCTAGGCAGGGCAATGAGCAGTTCTTC.

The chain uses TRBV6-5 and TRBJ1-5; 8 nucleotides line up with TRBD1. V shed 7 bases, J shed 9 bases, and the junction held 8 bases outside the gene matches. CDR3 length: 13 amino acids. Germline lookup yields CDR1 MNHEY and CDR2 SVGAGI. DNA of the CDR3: TGTGCCAGCAATGGACAGGGCGAGGGGCCCCAGCATTTT. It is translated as CASNGQGEGPQHF.

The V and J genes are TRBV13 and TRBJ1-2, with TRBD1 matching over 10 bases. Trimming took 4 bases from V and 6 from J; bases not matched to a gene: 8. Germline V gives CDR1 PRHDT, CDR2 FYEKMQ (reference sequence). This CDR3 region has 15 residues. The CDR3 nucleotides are TGTGCCAGCAGCTACCCGGGGGGGACAGGGGATGGCTACACCTTC. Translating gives CASSYPGGTGDGYTF.

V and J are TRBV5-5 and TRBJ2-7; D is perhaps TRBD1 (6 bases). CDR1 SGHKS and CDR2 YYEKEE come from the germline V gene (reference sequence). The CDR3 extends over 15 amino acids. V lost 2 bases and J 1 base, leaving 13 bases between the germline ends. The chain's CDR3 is CASSFGPRGSYEQYF. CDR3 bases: TGTGCCAGCAGCTTCGGACCAAGGGGGTCCTACGAGCAGTACTTC.

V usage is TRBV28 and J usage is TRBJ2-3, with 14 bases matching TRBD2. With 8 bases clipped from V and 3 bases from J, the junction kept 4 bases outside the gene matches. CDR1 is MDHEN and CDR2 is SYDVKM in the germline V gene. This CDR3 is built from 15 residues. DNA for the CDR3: TGTGCCAGCGAGACTAGCGGGAGGGCGACAGATACGCAGTATTTT. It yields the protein CASETSGRATDTQYF.

The chain's CDR3 is CAWSQWGGLDEQYF. The DNA of the CDR3 is TGTGCCTGGAGTCAGTGGGGGGGCCTAGACGAGCAGTACTTC. V and J are TRBV30 and TRBJ2-7; TRBD2 is a possible D gene (7 bases). CDR1 is GTSNPN, CDR2 SVGIG, per germline (reference sequence). The CDR3 covers 14 residues. Trimming took 2 bases from V and 5 from J, leaving 16 bases between them.

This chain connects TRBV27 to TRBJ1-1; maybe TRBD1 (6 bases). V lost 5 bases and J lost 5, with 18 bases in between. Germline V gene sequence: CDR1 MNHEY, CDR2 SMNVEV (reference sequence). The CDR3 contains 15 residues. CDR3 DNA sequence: TGTGCCAGCAGTCCGTACAGGGCGGGGGAGACTGAAGCTTTCTTT. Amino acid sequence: CASSPYRAGETEAFF.

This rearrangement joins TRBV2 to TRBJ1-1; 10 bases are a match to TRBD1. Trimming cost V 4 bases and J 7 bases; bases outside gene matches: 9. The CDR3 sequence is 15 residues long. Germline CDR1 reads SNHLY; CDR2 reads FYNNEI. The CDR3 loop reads CASSGRRQGASEAFF. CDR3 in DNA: TGTGCCAGCAGTGGGCGGAGACAGGGGGCTAGTGAAGCTTTCTTT.

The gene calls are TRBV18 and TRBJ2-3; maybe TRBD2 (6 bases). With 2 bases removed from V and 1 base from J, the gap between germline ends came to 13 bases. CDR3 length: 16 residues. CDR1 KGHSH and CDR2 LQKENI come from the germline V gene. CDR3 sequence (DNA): TGTGCCAGCTCACCAGGGACTGAGCTTCGCACAGATACGCAGTATTTT. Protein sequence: CASSPGTELRTDTQYF. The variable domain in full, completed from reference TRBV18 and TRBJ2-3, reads NAGVMQNPRHLVRRRGQEARLRCSPMKGHSHVYWYRQLPEEGLKFMVYLQKENIIDESGMPKERFSAEFPKEGPSILRIQQVVRGDSAAYFCASSPGTELRTDTQYFGPGTRLTVL.

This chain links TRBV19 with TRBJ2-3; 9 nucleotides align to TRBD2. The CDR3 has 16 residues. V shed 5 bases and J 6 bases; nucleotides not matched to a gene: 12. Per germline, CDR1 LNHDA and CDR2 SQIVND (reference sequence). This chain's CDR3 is CASSVYSSGRGDTQYF. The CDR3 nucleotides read TGTGCCAGTAGTGTCTACAGTAGCGGGAGAGGCGATACGCAGTATTTT.

The CDR3 coding sequence is TGTGCCAGCACCCCAGGGAGGGTGAACACTGAAGCTTTCTTT. The encoded protein is CASTPGRVNTEAFF. The chain combines TRBV28 with TRBJ1-1; TRBD1 might be the D (5 bases). Germline assignment: CDR1 MDHEN and CDR2 SYDVKM. The CDR3 loop spans 14 amino acids. V lost 7 bases and J lost 0, with 12 bases in between. The full variable domain, its missing parts supplied by reference TRBV28 and TRBJ1-1, is DVKVTQSSRYLVKRTGEKVFLECVQDMDHENMFWYRQDPGLGLRLIYFSYDVKMKEKGDIPEGYSVSREKKERFSLILESASTNQTSMYLCASTPGRVNTEAFFGQGTRLTVV.